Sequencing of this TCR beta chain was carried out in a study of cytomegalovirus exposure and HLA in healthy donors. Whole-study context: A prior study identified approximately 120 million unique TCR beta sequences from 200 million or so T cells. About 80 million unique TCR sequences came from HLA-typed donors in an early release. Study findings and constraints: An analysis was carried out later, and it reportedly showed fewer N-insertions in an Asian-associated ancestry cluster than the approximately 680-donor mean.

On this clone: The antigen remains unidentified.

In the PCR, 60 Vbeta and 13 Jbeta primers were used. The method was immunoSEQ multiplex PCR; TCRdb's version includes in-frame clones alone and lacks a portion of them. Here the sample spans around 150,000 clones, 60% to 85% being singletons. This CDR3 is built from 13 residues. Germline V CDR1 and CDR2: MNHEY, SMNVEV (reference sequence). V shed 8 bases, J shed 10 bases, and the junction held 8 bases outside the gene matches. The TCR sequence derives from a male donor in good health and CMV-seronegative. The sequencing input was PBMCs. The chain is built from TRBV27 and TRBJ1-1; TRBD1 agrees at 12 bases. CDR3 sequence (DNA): TGTGCCAGCCAATTCCGGGACAGGGGGCTAGCTTTCTTT. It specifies CASQFRDRGLAFF.